These 27 T cell receptor beta chains came from one sample sequenced in a study of blood T cell repertoires in COVID-19. Some clones are missing from TCRdb's copy, which holds only in-frame ones; the method was immunoSEQ multiplex PCR. The data hold hundreds of thousands of clones, with about nine tenths observed a single time. Input material: PBMCs or T cells enriched from blood (not recorded which). The receptor source for this set is a woman in her thirties with acute COVID-19.

The genes are TRBV28 and TRBJ2-7, with 10 bases lining up with TRBD2. This CDR3 region has 15 residues. Looked up from germline, CDR1 is MDHEN and CDR2 is SYDVKM. V shed 2 bases, J shed 4 bases, and the junction held 5 bases outside the gene matches. The CDR3 region has the DNA TGTGCCAGCAGTTTAGGGCTAGCGGGGGTATACGAGCAGTACTTC. Translating gives CASSLGLAGVYEQYF. The whole variable domain, filled in from reference TRBV28 and TRBJ2-7, reads DVKVTQSSRYLVKRTGEKVFLECVQDMDHENMFWYRQDPGLGLRLIYFSYDVKMKEKGDIPEGYSVSREKKERFSLILESASTNQTSMYLCASSLGLAGVYEQYFGPGTRLTVT.

The rearrangement links TRBV28 to TRBJ1-3, with TRBD1 matching over 8 bases. The V segment lost 5 bases and the J segment 0 bases; nucleotides outside the gene matches: 18. The CDR3 sequence is 20 residues long. The germline V gene has CDR1 MDHEN and CDR2 SYDVKM. This CDR3 reads CASSPTGELRTPSSGNTIYF. CDR3 in DNA: TGTGCCAGCAGTCCGACAGGGGAATTACGAACCCCGAGCTCTGGAAACACCATATATTTT.

The chain employs TRBV10-3 and TRBJ1-4; D remains unclear. With 4 bases removed from V and 7 bases from J, the gap between germline ends came to 7 bases. The CDR3 is 12 residues long. Germline V gives CDR1 ENHRY, CDR2 SYGVKD. DNA of the CDR3: TGTGCCATCAGTGCGGAGGGTGAAAAACTGTTTTTT. Protein: CAISAEGEKLFF.

The rearrangement joins TRBV28 to TRBJ1-5; 9 bases are shared with TRBD1. The germline V gene encodes CDR1 MDHEN and CDR2 SYDVKM. The ends lost 8 bases at V and 6 bases at J; junction bases unmatched: 2. The CDR3 runs 12 residues. Written as DNA, the CDR3 is TGTGCCAGCGGGACAGGGTTTCAGCCCCAGCATTTT. This codes for CASGTGFQPQHF.

The V and J genes are TRBV5-5 and TRBJ2-2; D not certain. Germline CDR1 is SGHKS and CDR2 is YYEKEE (reference sequence). The V end was cut by 2 bases, the J end by 4 bases, with 9 bases between. This CDR3 is built from 14 residues. CDR3 in amino acids: CASSLEWATGELFF. Here the CDR3 DNA reads TGTGCCAGCAGCTTAGAGTGGGCCACCGGGGAGCTGTTTTTT.

V usage is TRBV5-1 and J usage is TRBJ1-1; possible D gene TRBD1, 6 bases. The germline CDR1 and CDR2 sequences are SGHRS and YFSETQ. This CDR3 has 16 amino acids. V gave up 0 bases and J gave up 1 base, with 13 bases separating them. The CDR3 nucleotides read TGCGCCAGCAGCTTGGGTATAGGGGGTCCGAACACTGAAGCTTTCTTT. Residues: CASSLGIGGPNTEAFF.

The chain has TRBV14 and TRBJ1-2; D is possibly TRBD1 (5 bases). CDR1 SGHDN and CDR2 FVKESK come from the germline V gene. Trimming cost V 1 base and J 8 bases, with 14 bases left between them. The CDR3 is made up of 14 amino acids. The CDR3 loop is CASSQAGGSRGYTF. The CDR3 nucleotides are TGTGCCAGCAGCCAAGCCGGGGGGAGTAGGGGCTACACCTTC.

The chain has TRBV4-2 and TRBJ2-7; maybe TRBD2 (5 bases). V gave up 3 bases and J gave up 2 bases, with 11 bases separating them. This CDR3 contains 14 residues. The germline CDR1 and CDR2 sequences are LGHNA and YNFKEQ. DNA for the CDR3: TGTGCCAGCAGCCAGGAACTACTAGCCTACGAGCAGTACTTC. Translated: CASSQELLAYEQYF.

J is TRBJ2-2 and V is TRBV11-1; possible D gene TRBD2, 6 bases. This CDR3 comprises 15 residues. The germline V gene encodes CDR1 SGHAT and CDR2 FQDESV (reference sequence). V lost 6 bases, J lost 4 bases, and 15 bases lay in between. CDR3 bases: TGTGCCAGCAGAAAGCCGGGACTCTCCACCGGGGAGCTGTTTTTT. Its translation is CASRKPGLSTGELFF. The whole variable domain, filled in from reference TRBV11-1 and TRBJ2-2, reads EAEVAQSPRYKITEKSQAVAFWCDPISGHATLYWYRQILGQGPELLVQFQDESVVDDSQLPKDRFSAERLKGVDSTLKIQPAELGDSAMYLCASRKPGLSTGELFFGEGSRLTVL.

The chain recombines TRBV19 with TRBJ1-4; maybe TRBD1 (6 bases). With 7 bases removed from V and 4 bases from J, the gap between germline ends came to 16 bases. Per germline, CDR1 LNHDA and CDR2 SQIVND (reference sequence). CDR3 length: 15 residues. For the CDR3, the DNA is TGTGCCAGTAACGAAATAGGACAGCTTAATGAAAAACTGTTTTTT. It specifies CASNEIGQLNEKLFF.

V and J are TRBV6-1 and TRBJ2-7, with D maybe TRBD1 (6 bases). Germline lookup yields CDR1 MNHNS and CDR2 SASEGT. With 0 bases removed from V and 4 bases from J, the gap between germline ends came to 13 bases. CDR3 size: 15 residues. CDR3 in DNA: TGTGCCAGCAGTGAAGCTATGACAGGATTATACGAGCAGTACTTC. Residues: CASSEAMTGLYEQYF.

This chain uses TRBV6-5 with TRBJ1-1; D may be TRBD1 (6 bases). The germline V gene encodes CDR1 MNHEY and CDR2 SVGAGI. The CDR3 covers 14 residues. Trimming took 5 bases from V and 2 from J, leaving 12 bases between them. In DNA, the CDR3 is TGTGCCAGCAGTACTCAGACAGGTAACACTGAAGCTTTCTTT. Amino acid sequence: CASSTQTGNTEAFF.

V and J are TRBV10-1 and TRBJ1-2; TRBD1 agrees at 7 bases. Trimming cost V 3 bases and J 8 bases; bases outside gene matches: 6. This CDR3 is built from 13 residues. Germline values: CDR1 WNHNN, CDR2 SYGVQD (reference sequence). The CDR3 DNA sequence: TGCGCCAGCAGTGAAGCAGGGGGAAAAGGCTACACCTTC. It specifies CASSEAGGKGYTF.

The chain employs TRBV7-3 and TRBJ2-2, with 7 bases fitting TRBD2. Germline V CDR1 and CDR2: SGHTA, FQGTGA. After removal of 4 bases from V and 5 bases from J, the junction contained 7 bases not matched to a gene. The CDR3 length is 15 residues. The CDR3: CASSSRSSGTGELFF. In DNA form, the CDR3 reads TGTGCCAGCAGCTCTCGGAGTAGCGGGACCGGGGAGCTGTTTTTT.

The chain recombines TRBV4-1 with TRBJ2-7, with TRBD2 matching 11 bases. With V trimmed by 0 bases and J by 7 bases, 2 bases remained unmatched. This CDR3 is 14 amino acids long. Germline CDR1 MGHRA, CDR2 YSYEKL. The CDR3 is CASSQDSGRGEQYF. CDR3 bases: TGCGCCAGCAGCCAAGATAGCGGGAGGGGGGAGCAGTACTTC.

CDR3 loop: CASSFRGPRNSPLHF. The CDR3 DNA follows: TGCGCCAGCAGCTTCAGGGGCCCGAGGAATTCACCCCTCCACTTT. The gene calls are TRBV5-1 and TRBJ1-6; a weak D match, TRBD1 (6 bases). The V end was cut by 2 bases, the J end by 7 bases, with 13 bases between. Germline loops: CDR1 SGHRS, CDR2 YFSETQ. The CDR3 runs to 15 residues. The variable domain in full, completed from reference TRBV5-1 and TRBJ1-6, reads KAGVTQTPRYLIKTRGQQVTLSCSPISGHRSVSWYQQTPGQGLQFLFEYFSETQRNKGNFPGRFSGRQFSNSRSEMNVSTLELGDSALYLCASSFRGPRNSPLHFGNGTRLTVT.

Worth noting for this clone: At one boundary the junction diverges from the germline segment, which might be a read error. V gene TRBV7-7 combines with J gene TRBJ2-3; perhaps TRBD2 as D (5 bases). The CDR3 length is 15 residues. Germline CDR1 and CDR2: SSHAT and FNYEAQ (reference sequence). As DNA, the CDR3 is TGTGCTAGCAGCTTAGGCGGTAGCGGCACAGATACGCAGTATTTT. This gives the protein CASSLGGSGTDTQYF.

J is TRBJ1-4 and V is TRBV28; tentative D call: TRBD1 (6 bases). Germline CDR1 is MDHEN and CDR2 is SYDVKM. This CDR3 has 14 residues. V lost 5 bases and J lost 4, with 11 bases in between. The CDR3 DNA reads as TGTGCCAGCAGTACCGACAGGTATAATGAAAAACTGTTTTTT. It specifies CASSTDRYNEKLFF. The complete variable domain, with remaining parts taken from reference TRBV28 and TRBJ1-4, reads DVKVTQSSRYLVKRTGEKVFLECVQDMDHENMFWYRQDPGLGLRLIYFSYDVKMKEKGDIPEGYSVSREKKERFSLILESASTNQTSMYLCASSTDRYNEKLFFGSGTQLSVL.

The J gene is TRBJ1-1, the V gene TRBV27; 11 nucleotides match TRBD1. Per the germline V gene, CDR1 is MNHEY and CDR2 is SMNVEV (reference sequence). The ends lost 2 bases at V and 4 bases at J; junction bases unmatched: 9. CDR3 length equals 17 residues. The CDR3 DNA follows: TGTGCCAGCAGTTTACTCCGGACAGGGGGCGTCTCCACTGAAGCTTTCTTT. This gives the protein CASSLLRTGGVSTEAFF.

This clone is a singleton in its sample. The chain combines TRBV5-8 with TRBJ2-5; 13 bases map to TRBD2. The CDR3 length is 16 residues. CDR1 and CDR2 from the germline V gene are SGHTS and YDEGEE. The V and J ends lost 0 bases and 2 bases, in that order; junction bases with no gene match: 1. The CDR3 coding sequence is TGTGCCAGCAGCTTGGGGACTAGCGGGGGACAAGAGACCCAGTACTTC. Protein: CASSLGTSGGQETQYF.

The chain recombines TRBV7-5 with TRBJ2-1; whether TRBD2, the table's D call, matches the DNA was not checked. TRBV7-5 counts as a pseudogene. This CDR3 comprises 17 residues. The CDR3 is CARSSPGAGGSYNEQFF. As DNA, the CDR3 is TGTGCCAGAAGCTCCCCTGGGGCGGGAGGATCCTACAATGAGCAGTTCTTC.

V usage is TRBV7-3 and J usage is TRBJ2-6; 11 nucleotides align to TRBD1. V was pared by 3 bases and J by 3 bases, with 10 bases of the junction left unmatched. The CDR3 spans 19 residues. The V gene's germline CDR1 is SGHTA and CDR2 FQGTGA. CDR3 loop: CASSLGTGQGAYGANVLTF. The CDR3 DNA is TGTGCCAGCAGCTTGGGGACTGGACAGGGGGCGTATGGGGCCAACGTCCTGACTTTC.

The V gene is TRBV27, the J gene TRBJ2-4; possible D gene TRBD2, 5 bases. The V and J ends lost 2 bases and 1 base respectively, with 12 bases between them. The CDR3 consists of 16 residues. Germline V CDR1 and CDR2: MNHEY, SMNVEV (reference sequence). CDR3 coding DNA: TGTGCCAGCAGTTTAGGAGGAGGACCTGCCAAAAACATTCAGTACTTC. It codes for CASSLGGGPAKNIQYF.

This clone was picked up one time. This chain's CDR3 is CASSLAGFNNQPQHF. CDR3 sequence (DNA): TGCGCCAGCAGCTTGGCCGGTTTTAACAATCAGCCCCAGCATTTT. This chain uses TRBV5-1 with TRBJ1-5; D is uncertain. V lost 0 bases and J 3 bases, leaving 10 bases between the germline ends. The CDR3 consists of 15 residues. CDR1 and CDR2 from the germline V gene are SGHRS and YFSETQ.

The chain uses TRBV5-1 and TRBJ1-6, with 7 bases fitting TRBD1. Germline V lookup: CDR1 SGHRS, CDR2 YFSETQ. J was trimmed by 11 bases and V by 2 bases; bases with no gene match: 7. The CDR3 sequence is 14 residues long. The CDR3 sequence is CASSLNRGSPPLHF. The CDR3 DNA sequence: TGCGCCAGCAGCTTAAACAGGGGATCGCCACCCCTCCACTTT.

The CDR3 bases are TGTGCCAGCGGCCGGAACACTGAAGCTTTCTTT. Amino acids: CASGRNTEAFF. V gene TRBV28 combines with J gene TRBJ1-1; no firm D call. Germline CDR1 is MDHEN and CDR2 is SYDVKM. The CDR3 covers 11 residues. Trimming removed 8 bases at V and 1 base at J, with 5 bases between.

The rearrangement links TRBV6-1 to TRBJ2-5, with D tentatively TRBD1 (6 bases). V shed 2 bases and J shed 1 base, with 11 bases lying between them. CDR3 length: 15 residues. Germline lookup yields CDR1 MNHNS and CDR2 SASEGT. CDR3 sequence: CASSETPTGQETQYF. The CDR3 DNA reads as TGTGCCAGCAGTGAAACCCCGACAGGCCAAGAGACCCAGTACTTC.